The following is a T cell receptor beta chain sequence with its context. What it binds is unknown. V was shortened by 5 bases and J by 3 bases, with 10 bases between the two germline ends. The CDR3 is 13 amino acids. CDR1 and CDR2 (germline): SGHVS, FQNEAQ. This record comes from a study of cytomegalovirus exposure and HLA in healthy donors. Study-level results: Cytomegalovirus-associated status was assigned to 150 or so TCR beta chains.

Amplification used 60 Vbeta primers and 13 Jbeta primers. Clones were read by immunoSEQ multiplex PCR, and TCRdb kept only the in-frame ones, dropping some. The repertoire holds 90,000 to 150,000 clones, roughly 69% seen once, with 8.2% in the top ten. V and J are TRBV7-8 and TRBJ1-1; no clear D gene. Sequenced sample: PBMCs. This sequence originates from a woman aged 35 to 49 in good health and CMV-seropositive. The CDR3 bases are TGTGCCAGCAGCACACAACGGGACACTGAAGCTTTCTTT. Its protein is CASSTQRDTEAFF.